The entry that follows covers one TCR beta chain sequence. The antigen this receptor binds is unknown. The cohort was made up of about 610 healthy bone marrow donors. Cohort members were all nominally healthy when sampled, although unrecorded immune exposures were likely present. The donor tested CMV seronegative, placing the donor among the 350 or so seronegative members of the cohort. A peripheral blood sample was collected from each donor, and TCR beta sequencing was performed on peripheral blood mononuclear cells. The Qiagen DNeasy Blood Extraction Kit was used to extract genomic DNA from the blood cell samples. These data are taken from a study of cytomegalovirus exposure and HLA in healthy donors (dated 2017 in TCRdb). About the investigation overall: According to an earlier analysis of around 600 of the donors, some 180 million T cells yielded 117 million unique TCR beta sequences and about 300 Gb of sequence data. An early release covering more than 500 HLA-typed donors comprised about 320 gigabases of sequencing data and roughly 85 million unique TCR sequences. Of the 398 genotyped donors, 70% to 90% were placed in the genetic ancestry cluster associated with self-reported Caucasian donors. The study was designed to test whether signatures of past pathogen exposure could be identified by cataloging public T cell receptors. The study profiled the T cell repertoires of 666 subjects by immunosequencing and related them to cytomegalovirus serostatus. In addition to the first cohort of hundreds of subjects, a separate validation cohort of around 110 different subjects was used. To predict cytomegalovirus infection status, the study brought together high-throughput TCR immunosequencing, statistical association of individual TCRs with disease status, and machine learning. To study patterns of TCR occurrence, a later analysis re-analyzed previously published TCR beta repertoires from 666 donors and added high-resolution HLA genotyping. Rather than drawing on any new phenotypic data, the later analysis identified candidate immune exposures from TCR beta sequences and the way those sequences occurred across donors. In an earlier analysis of 550 to 700 of the donors, high-throughput TCR beta sequencing was used to judge whether each TCR beta V gene segment behaved as functional or pseudogenic. Donor age, sex, ethnicity and CMV serostatus were compiled together with the repertoire data. A later genetic analysis took genome-wide SNP genotypes for about three fifths of the 666 donors and used that subset as a discovery cohort. All discovery cohort repertoires had been generated on a single sequencing platform. Class I and class II HLA loci were covered by the typing at four-digit resolution. The number of typed donors differed by locus: about 620-630 for A, B, C, DRB1 and DQB1; 522 for DQA1; over 600 for DPA1; and roughly 490 for DPB1. Because of strong linkage in the cohort, roughly five DR-DQ haplotypes were treated as single units for association and clustering. Across roughly 420 genotyped donors of the cohort, an average of roughly 200,000 unique TCR beta nucleotide sequences per donor were sequenced, and around 19% of those sequences were non-productive.

Library creation used the immunoSEQ multiplex PCR assay. A mixture of 60 forward primers for TCR Vbeta segments and 13 reverse primers for TCR Jbeta segments was used in the multiplex PCR. The CDR3 region of rearranged TCR beta genes was amplified from genomic DNA by a multiplex PCR assay. On the Illumina HiSeq System, the amplified TCR beta libraries were sequenced as 87-base-pair reads. Processing in the source paper ran as follows. In a later analysis, 70 million to 95 million unique TCR beta chains were counted across the 500 to 850 repertoires, and roughly 11 million of these chains were shared by at least two donors. A nearest-neighbor algorithm error-corrected the raw reads and collapsed the reads into unique sequences, merging closely related sequences to remove PCR and sequencing errors. CDR3 sequences were aligned to IMGT reference sequences to assign V, D and J gene segments. For a sequence to be retained, a match of at least six nucleotides was required to both a V gene segment and a J gene segment. A rearrangement was called productive if the CDR3 had no stop codons and remained in frame with V and J, and every other rearrangement was called non-productive. Following IMGT convention, CDR3 was defined as the stretch from the second conserved V-encoded cysteine up to the conserved J-encoded phenylalanine. Sequences without an unambiguous match to a single V gene segment were excluded from the earlier analysis of about 600 of the donors. An earlier analysis of a few hundred of the donors classified V segments as functional when productive rearrangements were above 56.7% and as segregating when the standard deviation between donors was above 5%. To diagnose cytomegalovirus status from the catalog of TCR beta chain sequences, a statistical classification framework was built. A later analysis assigned V and J genes by comparing TCR nucleotide sequences with IMGT/GENE-DB human TR gene sequences. Using the TCRdist pipeline, a later analysis assigned CDR3 sequences along with most-parsimonious VDJ recombination scenarios. A later analysis defined each TCR beta chain by its CDR3 amino acid sequence plus V-gene family, and excluded reads lacking a unique V-gene family. A later analysis removed 500 to 600 highly shared, low-generation-probability nucleotide sequences to deal with suspected cross-contamination and a sequencing artifact. For each public chain, a later analysis derived a clonal expansion index from normalized ranks of inferred template counts within each repertoire. Generation probabilities in a later analysis came from a VDJ recombination model fitted to out-of-frame rearrangements, and those results were checked against IGoR. In a later analysis, TCR-TCR, TCR-HLA and TCR-CMV co-occurrence was scored with hypergeometric tests, and a repertoire-size bias correction was applied to TCR pairs. In a later analysis, false discovery rates were estimated by permuting HLA or CMV assignments 20 times. A later analysis grouped co-occurring TCRs with DBSCAN, adding TCRdist sequence similarity when clustering within HLA-allele-positive subsets. Repertoires with fewer than 30,000 or more than 120,000 public chains were left out of co-occurrence clustering, as were about 5 repertoires with anomalous nucleotide sharing. This immuneACCESS table, as held by TCRdb, lists in-frame sequences with V and J called but not all clones. Of the missing ones, under half trace to an unresolved V gene in checked studies; the others have no known cause. V, J and clone size were drawn from that table, and D and trimming were deduced from the DNA. Per the sample table, the count is fewer than 100,000 clones. Jointly, the top ten make up less than 0.65% of the sample.

In the germline V gene (reference sequence), CDR1 corresponds to SGHAT and CDR2 to FQDESV. Reading from cysteine to phenylalanine, the CDR3 counts 14 amino acids. Only CDR3 DNA remains: 42 bases, in frame from the first base. V sheds 4 bases and J sheds 8 bases, leaving 17 bases between their ends. Points the paper makes about the study in general: Because some donors lacked HLA typing at each locus, the association tests relied only on the typed subset. Linkage disequilibrium might explain the correlated functional status among segregating V segments, but an unknown experimental factor could not be ruled out. A further reported finding was that TCR beta sequences accurately predicted the HLA-A and HLA-B alleles for most subjects in the first cohort. A cluster of highly shared sequence variants was judged likely to be a technical artifact of the sequencing pipeline. In a later analysis, several top co-occurrence clusters were reported to appear linked to parvovirus B19, influenza, CMV and Epstein-Barr virus. The authors suggested that the approach could potentially be extended to other disease states and immunological phenotypes. Most TCR sequences were observed very rarely across donors, whereas some public TCRs were present in many individuals. In vitro tests confirmed that a few of the cytomegalovirus-associated TCR beta chains recognize cytomegalovirus antigens. At a false discovery rate of 0.05, a later analysis linked 15,000 to 20,000 TCR beta sequences to specific HLA alleles. In a later analysis, most CMV-associated TCR beta chains were found to appear HLA-restricted, with HLA associations seemingly driven largely by CMV exposure. In a later analysis, TCR association rates were found to vary across HLA loci, with the most associated TCRs seen for DRB1 alleles and the fewest for HLA-C alleles. Strong co-occurrence of HLA alleles, especially DR and DQ, made assigning TCR associations to individual alleles difficult. A later analysis found that HLA-associated TCR beta chains were more clonally expanded and had lower generation probabilities than equally common non-associated chains. A later genetic analysis reported fewer N-insertions in productive TCRs among donors in an Asian-associated ancestry cluster than the approximately 700-donor mean. This cohort had only TCR beta chains sequenced, and the lack of alpha or paired-chain data limited which features could be detected. A total of fewer than 200 TCR beta chains were listed by the study as associated with cytomegalovirus. In a later genetic analysis, a missense DCLRE1C variant was associated with V-gene and J-gene trimming of TCR beta chains, and the association was replicated in an independent cohort. The 87-base-pair reads could not distinguish some IMGT-functional V segments, including TRBV6-2 and TRBV6-3, so those segments were excluded. Immune exposure information for the cohort was limited to CMV serostatus. Because counts were too low, some 16 rarely observed V segments, including chromosome 9 orphons, were excluded from the earlier analysis of roughly 580 of the donors. The presence/absence analyses assumed that sequencing depth was roughly uniform across donors, and that assumption may not be true. In both the original and validation cohorts, the classifier was reported to diagnose cytomegalovirus status with high specificity and sensitivity. In an earlier analysis of 450 to 750 of the donors, most TCR beta V segments appeared in productive rearrangements about 87% or about 30% of the time, broadly matching IMGT annotations.

This sequence was found in a man in his forties or fifties in good health and CMV-seronegative. The specimen was PBMCs. The chain is made from TRBV11-1 and TRBJ1-1; the best D guess is TRBD1, with 6 bases matching. The CDR3 has the sequence CASSSPPVGAEAFF. In nucleotides, the sequence is TGTGCCAGCAGCTCCCCGCCTGTGGGGGCAGAAGCTTTCTTT.